These 14 T cell receptor beta chains share one sample of origin, sequenced in a study of T cells in women clearing cervical HPV infection. The method was immunoSEQ multiplex PCR; TCRdb's version includes in-frame clones alone and lacks a portion of them. The sample data list roughly 13,000 clones. Sample: blood buffy coat. These receptors were collected from a woman between 18 and 70 years old with a cervical HPV16 infection that either progressed to CIN3+ or cleared (not recorded which).

On this clone: The read terminates 3 residues before the CDR3 end, so the remaining end is supplied by the germline J gene. The V and J genes are TRBV20-1 and TRBJ1-2; D is unresolved. The length of the CDR3 is 14 residues. Trimming cost V 0 bases and J 1 base, with 9 bases left between them. CDR1 DFQATT and CDR2 SNEGSKA come from the germline V gene (reference sequence). The sequenced part of the CDR3 DNA is TGCAGTGCTAGAGATGGGCAATTTAACTATGGC. Its translation: CSARDGQFNYG. The CDR3 in full is CSARDGQFNYGYTF.

In regard to this clone: The read ends 3 residues shy of where the CDR3 ends; the end is completed using the germline J gene. This chain joins TRBV7-2 and TRBJ1-2, with D possibly matching TRBD1 (5 bases). The CDR3 consists of 14 residues. Germline assignment: CDR1 SGHTA and CDR2 FQGNSA. Partial CDR3 DNA: TGTGCCAGCAGCCCTTGGGGCGGGGATGATACC. Residues: CASSPWGGDDT. From start to end, the CDR3 is CASSPWGGDDTYTF.

To note about this clone: With the read ending 3 residues before the CDR3 end, the germline J gene is used to fill in that end. The V gene is TRBV6-4, the J gene TRBJ2-2, with a weak D call TRBD2 (6 bases). The CDR3 is made up of 13 amino acids. The V and J ends lost 6 bases and 2 bases respectively, with 7 bases between them. CDR1 and CDR2 (germline): MRHNA, SNTAGT. The CDR3 bases that were read are TGTGCCAGCAGCACTAGCAACACCGGGGAG. Translating it yields CASSTSNTGE. The whole CDR3 protein is CASSTSNTGELFF.

CDR3 region: CASSLAGDNSPLFF. CDR3 bases read: TGCGCCAGCAGCTTGGCAGGAGATAATTCACCG. V and J are TRBV5-1 and TRBJ2-2, with unresolved D. The read halts 3 residues ahead of the CDR3 end, with the missing end drawn from the germline J gene. Germline V gene lookup returns CDR1 SGHRS and CDR2 YFSETQ. The CDR3 has 14 amino acids.

On this clone: The DNA ends 3 residues before the CDR3 does, and the rest of the CDR3 is filled in from the germline J gene. The V and J genes are TRBV29-1 and TRBJ2-7, with a possible D match to TRBD1 (6 bases). Germline assignment: CDR1 SQVTM and CDR2 ANQGSEA. This CDR3 is built from 15 residues. V lost 5 bases and J lost 3, with 20 bases in between. The CDR3 bases that were read are TGCAGCGTTATTTGGCCCCAGGGGCCGATCTACGAG. Amino acid sequence: CSVIWPQGPIYE. The full CDR3 is CSVIWPQGPIYEQYF.

For this clone: Coverage ceases 3 residues before the CDR3 finishes, and the germline J gene fills in the end. The V call is TRBV7-8, the J call TRBJ1-4, with D possibly TRBD1 on 5 matching bases. From germline, CDR1 is SGHVS and CDR2 FQNEAQ. The CDR3 sequence is 11 residues long. The CDR3 sequence is CASSAGGPLFF. Incomplete CDR3 DNA: TGTGCCAGCAGCGCCGGGGGACCA.

Turning to this clone: One end of the junction varies from germline; a read error may be responsible. The read finishes 3 residues shy of the CDR3 end, and the germline J gene is used to complete it. The rearrangement joins TRBV4-2 to TRBJ2-7; D perhaps matches TRBD2 (6 bases). CDR3 length: 14 amino acids. Germline assignment: CDR1 LGHNA and CDR2 YNFKEQ. The CDR3 bases that were read are TGCGCCAGCAGCCGGGACTTAGACTCCTACGAG. It encodes CASSRDLDSYE. The full CDR3 is CASSRDLDSYEQYF.

Its frequency marks this clone as medium-sized. The read ends 3 residues early relative to the CDR3; the germline J gene fills the gap. The chain carries TRBV7-6 and TRBJ2-3; maybe TRBD1 (6 bases). This CDR3 contains 12 residues. V shed 5 bases and J shed 5 bases, with 8 bases lying between them. The V gene's germline CDR1 is SGHVS and CDR2 FNYEAQ. The CDR3 region is CASSPDRDTQYF. The covered CDR3 bases are TGTGCCAGCAGCCCGGACAGAGATACG.

Regarding this clone: The DNA ends 3 residues before the CDR3 does, and the rest of the CDR3 is filled in from the germline J gene. The chain uses TRBV19 and TRBJ2-3; TRBD1 might be the D (5 bases). The CDR3 runs to 15 residues. Germline CDR1 and CDR2: LNHDA and SQIVND (reference sequence). CDR3 amino acids: CASSIIGQGGETQYF. CDR3 DNA, as far as it was read: TGTGCCAGTAGTATCATAGGTCAGGGTGGAGAGACG.

The CDR3 DNA, read in part, is TGTGCCAGCTCACCAGGACAGGGCGGGATCTACGAG. This gives the protein CASSPGQGGIYE. The complete CDR3 sequence is CASSPGQGGIYEQYF. J is TRBJ2-7 and V is TRBV18; TRBD1 aligns across 8 bases. The sequence runs out 3 residues before the end of the CDR3; the remainder is reconstructed from the germline J gene. The CDR3 consists of 15 residues. Germline assignment: CDR1 KGHSH and CDR2 LQKENI. V trimming: 2 bases; J trimming: 3 bases; junction bases outside the gene matches: 6.

For this clone: With the read ending 3 residues before the CDR3 end, the germline J gene is used to fill in that end. The chain employs TRBV7-6 and TRBJ2-5; D is perhaps TRBD1 (6 bases). The CDR3 contains 14 residues. V dropped 2 bases and J dropped 4 bases, with 11 bases sitting between them. Germline values: CDR1 SGHVS, CDR2 FNYEAQ. CDR3 DNA (partial): TGTGCCAGCAGCTTACTGGGGGCTTCAGAGACC. Amino acid sequence: CASSLLGASET. The whole CDR3 sequence is CASSLLGASETQYF.

Comments on this clone: The read comes to an end 3 residues before the CDR3 does, leaving the germline J gene to fill in the end. V usage is TRBV30 and J usage is TRBJ2-4; 8 bases are shared with TRBD1. Germline V CDR1 and CDR2: GTSNPN, SVGIG (reference sequence). The CDR3 extends over 12 amino acids. The CDR3 bases that were read are TGTGCCTGGAGTCAGGGGGCCAACGGT. Translating gives CAWSQGANG. The entire CDR3 protein reads CAWSQGANGQYF.

In terms of frequency, this clone is medium-sized. The read stops 3 residues short of the end of the CDR3; the missing end is completed from the germline J gene. The V call is TRBV7-8, the J call TRBJ1-3; no clear D gene. V lost 5 bases and J 8 bases, leaving 19 bases between the germline ends. Germline CDR1 SGHVS, CDR2 FQNEAQ. The CDR3 runs 15 residues. CDR3 DNA, as far as it was read: TGTGCCAGCAGCCCAAAATTCCAGGTTTTGGACACC. The encoded protein is CASSPKFQVLDT. The CDR3 in full is CASSPKFQVLDTIYF.

Comments on this clone: The read ends 3 residues before the CDR3 terminus; that terminus is restored from the germline J gene. V and J are TRBV19 and TRBJ2-1; a possible D gene is TRBD1 (6 bases). The germline V gene has CDR1 LNHDA and CDR2 SQIVND (reference sequence). Trimming took 10 bases from V and 6 from J, leaving 25 bases between them. CDR3 size: 16 residues. CDR3 loop: CATRPYRDNGVNEQFF. Partial CDR3 DNA: TGTGCCACCCGCCCCTACAGGGACAATGGGGTCAATGAG.